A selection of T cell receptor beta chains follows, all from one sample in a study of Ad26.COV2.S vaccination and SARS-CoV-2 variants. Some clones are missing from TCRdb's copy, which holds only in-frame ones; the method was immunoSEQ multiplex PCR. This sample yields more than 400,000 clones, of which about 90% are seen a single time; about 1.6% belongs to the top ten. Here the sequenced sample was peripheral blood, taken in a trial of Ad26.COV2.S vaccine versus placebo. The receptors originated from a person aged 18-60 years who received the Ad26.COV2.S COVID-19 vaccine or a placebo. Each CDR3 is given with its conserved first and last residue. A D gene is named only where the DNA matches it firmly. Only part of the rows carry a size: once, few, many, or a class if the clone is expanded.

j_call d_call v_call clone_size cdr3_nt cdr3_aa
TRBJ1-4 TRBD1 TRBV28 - TGTGCCAGCAGTGCACCCGGGACAGGGTTCCTTCCCTATGAAAAACTGTTTTTT CASSAPGTGFLPYEKLFF
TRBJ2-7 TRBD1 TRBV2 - TGTGCCAGCAGGTCAGGGACAGGGGGCTACGAGCAGTACTTC CASRSGTGGYEQYF
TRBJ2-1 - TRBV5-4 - TGTGCCAGCAGCACCTGGACCCTTTCCCCTCCCAATGAGCAGTTCTTC CASSTWTLSPPNEQFF
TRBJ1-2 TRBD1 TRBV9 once TGTGCCAGCAGCGGGACAGGGAGGGAAGTCTGGGGCTACACCTTC CASSGTGREVWGYTF
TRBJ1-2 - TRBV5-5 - TGTGCCAGCAGCTTGAGGAGAGGAGAAACCTATGGCTACACCTTC CASSLRRGETYGYTF
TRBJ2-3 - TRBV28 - TGTGCCAGCAGTATCACAGATACGCAGTATTTT CASSITDTQYF
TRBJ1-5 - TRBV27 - TGTGCCAGCAGTTTAAGTTCTGTATATCAGCCCCAGCATTTT CASSLSSVYQPQHF
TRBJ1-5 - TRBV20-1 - TGCAGTGCTAGTGGGGGTCAGGGCAATCAGCCCCAGCATTTT CSASGGQGNQPQHF
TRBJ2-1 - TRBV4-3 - TGCGCCAGCAGCCCCCGGCGAGGCCACAATGAGCAGTTCTTC CASSPRRGHNEQFF
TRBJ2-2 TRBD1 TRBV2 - TGTGCCAGCAGTTTGGACAGGGCGGAGACCGGGGAGCTGTTTTTT CASSLDRAETGELFF
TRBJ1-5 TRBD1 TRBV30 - TGTGCCTGGACTGGACAGGGTAATCAGCCCCAGCATTTT CAWTGQGNQPQHF
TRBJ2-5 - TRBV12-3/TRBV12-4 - TGTGCCAGCAGTTTAGATCAAGAGACCCAGTACTTC CASSLDQETQYF
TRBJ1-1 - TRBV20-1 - TGCAGTGCGATCATGTACACTGAAGCTTTCTTT CSAIMYTEAFF
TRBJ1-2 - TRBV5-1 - TGCGCCAGCAGCTTGGTAGGGCAAGCTAACTATGGCTACACCTTC CASSLVGQANYGYTF
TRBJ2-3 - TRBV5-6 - TGTGCCAGCAGCGGTGAGACTACTAACACAGATACGCAGTATTTT CASSGETTNTDTQYF
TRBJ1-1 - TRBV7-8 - TGTGCCAGCAGCTTAGTGGCAGTGAGCCGATCCATGAACACTGAAGCTTTCTTT CASSLVAVSRSMNTEAFF
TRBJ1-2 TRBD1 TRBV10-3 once TGTGCCATCAGTGAGACCAGGGACAGCCTCTATGGCTACACCTTC CAISETRDSLYGYTF
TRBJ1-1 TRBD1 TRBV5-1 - TGCGCCAGCAGAACAGGGGGCGGGAACACTGAAGCTTTCTTT CASRTGGGNTEAFF
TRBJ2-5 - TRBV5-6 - TGTGCCAGCAGCTTGTGGGGACCCCGCCTCTTAGAGACCCAGTACTTC CASSLWGPRLLETQYF
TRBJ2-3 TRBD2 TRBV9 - TGTGCCAGCAGCGTAGTAGCGGGGGGGGACGGTAGCACAGATACGCAGTATTTT CASSVVAGGDGSTDTQYF
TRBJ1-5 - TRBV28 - TGTGCCAGCAGTTTGCCCAGGGTGAGTCAGCCCCAGCATTTT CASSLPRVSQPQHF
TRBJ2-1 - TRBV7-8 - TGTGCCAGCACCATTAAAGGGTACGCGGCCGGGCCTAATGAGCAGTTCTTC CASTIKGYAAGPNEQFF
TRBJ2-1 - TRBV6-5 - TGTGCCAGCAGTTACCCTGGAAATGAGCAGTTCTTC CASSYPGNEQFF
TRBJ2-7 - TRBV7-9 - TGTGCCAGCACCGAGGGGGGACTGGCAGGCGAGCAGTACTTC CASTEGGLAGEQYF
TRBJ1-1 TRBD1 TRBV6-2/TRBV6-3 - TGTGCCAGCATCCCCGGACAGGGGCGGACTGAAGCTTTCTTT CASIPGQGRTEAFF
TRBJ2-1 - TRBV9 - TGTGCCAGCAGCGTCGACAATGAGCAGTTCTTC CASSVDNEQFF
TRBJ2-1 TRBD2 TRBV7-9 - TGTGCCAGCAGCACAATCTCTAGCGGGGGCTACAATGAGCAGTTCTTC CASSTISSGGYNEQFF
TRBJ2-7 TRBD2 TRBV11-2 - TGTGCCAGCAGCTCCCAGACTAGCGGGGGGGCCTACGAGCAGTACTTC CASSSQTSGGAYEQYF
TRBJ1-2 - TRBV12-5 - TGTGCTAGCGCACCAGGGCCGTATGGCTACACCTTC CASAPGPYGYTF
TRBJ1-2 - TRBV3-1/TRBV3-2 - TGTGCCAGCAGCCACCCACTACAGGAGATCTATGGCTACACCTTC CASSHPLQEIYGYTF
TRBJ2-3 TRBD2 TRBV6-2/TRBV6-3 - TGTGCCAGCAGTTACTCCGGACTAGCGGGGGGTACTCCTAGCACAGATACGCAGTATTTT CASSYSGLAGGTPSTDTQYF
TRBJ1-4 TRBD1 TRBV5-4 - TGTGCCAGCAGCCGACAGGGGGCCGGTGAAAAACTGTTTTTT CASSRQGAGEKLFF
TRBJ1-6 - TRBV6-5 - TGTGCCAGCGCGAGACAGCCACCCTATAATTCACCCCTCCACTTT CASARQPPYNSPLHF
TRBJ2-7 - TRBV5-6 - TGTGCCAGCAGCTTGGTCCCAGGTACCTACGAGCAGTACTTC CASSLVPGTYEQYF
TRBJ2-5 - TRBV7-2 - TGTGCCAGCAGCCCCTCAACCCGGGGGGAGACCCAGTACTTC CASSPSTRGETQYF
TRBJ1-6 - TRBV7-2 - TGTGCCAGCAGCTTAGCTCTGATAAATTCACCCCTCCACTTT CASSLALINSPLHF
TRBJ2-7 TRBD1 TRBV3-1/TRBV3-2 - TGTGCCAGCAGCCGGGACAGGGCCCGCACCTACGAGCAGTACTTC CASSRDRARTYEQYF
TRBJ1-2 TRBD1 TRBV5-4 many TGTGCCAGCAGCCCGGACAGGGCTTTTAACTATGGCTACACCTTC CASSPDRAFNYGYTF
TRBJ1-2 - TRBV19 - TGTGCCAGTAGCTCGACAGATTCTAACTATGGCTACACCTTC CASSSTDSNYGYTF
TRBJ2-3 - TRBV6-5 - TGTGCCACCGCAGTACAGGGAAAATCGACAGATACGCAGTATTTT CATAVQGKSTDTQYF